These T cell receptor beta chains were read from a single sample in a study of metastatic and nonmetastatic thyroid tumors. TCRdb used MiXCR to call clones anew from the PCR reads. The sample has about 92,000 clones; 15% are singletons. The specimen sequenced was blood. The receptors come from a female donor with papillary thyroid cancer or a benign thyroid nodule (not recorded which). Some clones in this sample may be carry-over from other donors' samples. Each CDR3 is given with its conserved first and last residue. Fields, in order: J gene, V gene, D gene, clone size, CDR3 DNA, CDR3 protein. The D gene is left open where the match is weak. Not all rows give a size; the values are once, few, many and, for expanded clones, a class.

J: TRBJ2-7; V: TRBV6-2/TRBV6-3; D: NA; size: NA; DNA: TGTGCCATCATTTATACGGGCGCGTTGTCCTACGAGCAGTACTTC; CDR3: CAIIYTGALSYEQYF
J: TRBJ1-6; V: TRBV6-1; D: NA; size: few; DNA: TGTGCCAGCACCCACGCGGCGAGGGGAACTAATAATTCACCCCTCCGATTT; CDR3: CASTHAARGTNNSPLRF
J: TRBJ1-1; V: TRBV6-2/TRBV6-3; D: NA; size: many; DNA: TGTGCCAGCAGTTACTCTCGGCGGAACACTGAAGCTTTCTTT; CDR3: CASSYSRRNTEAFF
J: TRBJ2-7; V: TRBV10-3; D: NA; size: few; DNA: TGTGCCATCAGTTTGGGCAGTCTCAACGAGCACTACTTC; CDR3: CAISLGSLNEHYF
J: TRBJ1-6; V: TRBV4-1; D: NA; size: many; DNA: TGCGCCAGCAGCCAAGCTATCGTTTTATCCGATTCACCCCTCCACTTT; CDR3: CASSQAIVLSDSPLHF
J: TRBJ1-4; V: TRBV5-5; D: NA; size: few; DNA: TGTGCCAGCAGCTTTGGTGTTGGACCAACTAATGAAAAACTGTTTTTT; CDR3: CASSFGVGPTNEKLFF
J: TRBJ2-5; V: TRBV6-1; D: TRBD2; size: many; DNA: TGTGCCAGCAGCGCGGGGGGTCGGGGCCGGTGGGAGACCCAGTACTTC; CDR3: CASSAGGRGRWETQYF
J: TRBJ2-1; V: TRBV7-9; D: NA; size: many; DNA: TGTGCCAGCAGGCCCGCAGGGAAGCAGCAGTTCTTC; CDR3: CASRPAGKQQFF
J: TRBJ2-7; V: TRBV12-3/TRBV12-4; D: NA; size: NA; DNA: TGTGCCTGCATTTTTCGACCGACCTACGAGCAGTACTTC; CDR3: CACIFRPTYEQYF
J: TRBJ1-3; V: TRBV4-2; D: NA; size: many; DNA: TGTGCCAGCAGCCGCGGACCGAGCTCTGGAAACACCATATATTTT; CDR3: CASSRGPSSGNTIYF
J: TRBJ1-5; V: TRBV28; D: NA; size: many; DNA: TGTGCCAGCAGTTTAACTTCCCTACCCCAGCATTTT; CDR3: CASSLTSLPQHF
J: TRBJ2-6; V: TRBV6-2/TRBV6-3; D: NA; size: many; DNA: TGTGCCAGCACCGCCCCTGGGGCCAACGTCCTGACTTTC; CDR3: CASTAPGANVLTF
J: TRBJ1-5; V: TRBV30; D: NA; size: many; DNA: TGTGCCTGGTCCGGGACATGGGGACTGGGCAATCAGCCCCAGCATTTT; CDR3: CAWSGTWGLGNQPQHF
J: TRBJ1-4; V: TRBV6-1; D: TRBD1; size: many; DNA: TGTGCCAGCACCAACAGGGGGACGGTCGGAGAAAAACTGTTTTTT; CDR3: CASTNRGTVGEKLFF
J: TRBJ2-5; V: TRBV5-1; D: NA; size: many; DNA: TGCGCCAGCGGACCGGGACGAAACCAAGAGACCCAGTACTTC; CDR3: CASGPGRNQETQYF
J: TRBJ1-5; V: TRBV14; D: TRBD1; size: few; DNA: TGTGCCAGGGATAGGACAGGGCGTGTTTATCAGCCCCAGCATTTT; CDR3: CARDRTGRVYQPQHF
J: TRBJ1-2; V: TRBV14; D: NA; size: NA; DNA: TGTGCCAGCAGCCAAGGTTCGGGGACCAGGGGCGGCTATGGATACACCTTC; CDR3: CASSQGSGTRGGYGYTF
J: TRBJ1-1; V: TRBV6-2/TRBV6-3; D: NA; size: many; DNA: TGTGCCAGCAACTCGGTTTTGCGGAAAGCTTTCTTT; CDR3: CASNSVLRKAFF
J: TRBJ1-1; V: TRBV28; D: NA; size: many; DNA: TGTGCCAGCAGTTCCACCACCCGACAAGGCAGGAATAAAGCTTTCTTT; CDR3: CASSSTTRQGRNKAFF
J: TRBJ2-7; V: TRBV30; D: NA; size: NA; DNA: TGTGCCTGTAAAAGGAAGTGGCTAAGGGGCTCCTACGAGCAGTACTTC; CDR3: CACKRKWLRGSYEQYF
J: TRBJ2-1; V: TRBV6-2/TRBV6-3; D: NA; size: NA; DNA: TGTGCCAGCAGTCATGGCAATGAGCAGTCCTTC; CDR3: CASSHGNEQSF
J: TRBJ1-5; V: TRBV4-2; D: NA; size: many; DNA: TGTGCCAGCAGCCAAGATCGGATAAGCAATCAGCCCCAGCATTTT; CDR3: CASSQDRISNQPQHF
J: TRBJ1-1; V: TRBV6-1; D: NA; size: many; DNA: TGTGCCACCTGGGAGGGGGGTTTGAACACTGAAGCTTTCTTT; CDR3: CATWEGGLNTEAFF
J: TRBJ1-6; V: TRBV4-2; D: TRBD1; size: many; DNA: TGTGCCAGCAGCCAAGATTGGGGACAGGGTGGATCACCCCTCCACTTT; CDR3: CASSQDWGQGGSPLHF
J: TRBJ2-3; V: TRBV28; D: NA; size: many; DNA: TGTGCCAGCAGTTTATCCCCTAGCACAGATACGCAGTATTTT; CDR3: CASSLSPSTDTQYF
J: TRBJ1-4; V: TRBV28; D: NA; size: many; DNA: TGTGCCAGCAGTTTATTGGGAAAAGGTGAAAAACTGTTTTTT; CDR3: CASSLLGKGEKLFF